The 6 T cell receptor beta chains listed next were all sequenced from one sample in a study of memory CD4+ T cells and cytomegalovirus serostatus. The method was immunoSEQ multiplex PCR; TCRdb's version includes in-frame clones alone and lacks a portion of them. The table includes about 53,000 clones, just under 80% detected once. The sort gate was single viable CD3+CD4+CD8-CD45RO+ cells for memory CD4+ T cells. The source material was memory CD4+ T cells from blood. The receptors here all came from an adult in good health and CMV-seronegative.

The chain links TRBV6-5 to TRBJ2-7, with a tentative D call TRBD2 (5 bases). V dropped 7 bases and J dropped 9 bases, with 13 bases sitting between them. Germline lookup yields CDR1 MNHEY and CDR2 SVGAGI. The CDR3 runs 11 residues. CDR3 DNA sequence: TGTGCCAGCACCTCGGTTGCGGGGCAGTACTTC. Its translation is CASTSVAGQYF.

The rearrangement joins TRBV11-3 to TRBJ2-4, with 9 bases lining up with TRBD2. Germline lookup yields CDR1 SGHNT and CDR2 YENEEA. CDR3 size: 20 residues. Unmatched junction bases numbered 18, after V lost 4 bases and J lost 2 bases. The CDR3 DNA is TGTGCCAGCAGCTCCACCCAGTTGGCGGGGGGGCCACGATCCAAAAACATTCAGTACTTC. Its protein is CASSSTQLAGGPRSKNIQYF.

This chain uses TRBV7-2 with TRBJ1-2; 7 bases are shared with TRBD1. The ends lost 4 bases at V and 7 bases at J; junction bases unmatched: 9. The germline V gene encodes CDR1 SGHTA and CDR2 FQGNSA. This CDR3 has 14 amino acids. CDR3 nucleotide sequence: TGTGCCAGCAGCTGGTCGGATCAGGGGGGTGGCTACACCTTC. Protein: CASSWSDQGGGYTF.

The rearrangement uses TRBV6-1 and TRBJ1-2; 9 bases match TRBD1. CDR1 and CDR2 (germline): MNHNS, SASEGT. The CDR3 loop spans 13 amino acids. V shed 7 bases and J 3 bases; nucleotides not matched to a gene: 3. The CDR3 loop reads CASTQGADYGYTF. CDR3 in DNA: TGTGCCAGCACACAGGGGGCGGACTATGGCTACACCTTC.

This clone was seen only a few times. The CDR3 sequence is CATRGQAGGNQETQYF. The CDR3 bases are TGTGCCACAAGGGGACAAGCGGGGGGGAACCAAGAGACCCAGTACTTC. The chain carries TRBV10-3 and TRBJ2-5; 10 nucleotides align to TRBD2. V dropped 10 bases and J dropped 0; count of bases not matched to a gene: 11. The germline CDR1 and CDR2 sequences are ENHRY and SYGVKD. CDR3 length equals 16 residues.

The chain is built from TRBV30 and TRBJ2-7; perhaps D is TRBD1 or TRBD2 (5 bases each). Between the trimmed V and J ends, which lost 4 bases and 2 bases, there was a span of 9 bases. This CDR3 region has 12 residues. Germline V gene sequence: CDR1 GTSNPN, CDR2 SVGIG (reference sequence). CDR3 coding DNA: TGTGCCTGGACGAAGGGACCCTACGAGCAGTACTTC. Amino acid sequence: CAWTKGPYEQYF.